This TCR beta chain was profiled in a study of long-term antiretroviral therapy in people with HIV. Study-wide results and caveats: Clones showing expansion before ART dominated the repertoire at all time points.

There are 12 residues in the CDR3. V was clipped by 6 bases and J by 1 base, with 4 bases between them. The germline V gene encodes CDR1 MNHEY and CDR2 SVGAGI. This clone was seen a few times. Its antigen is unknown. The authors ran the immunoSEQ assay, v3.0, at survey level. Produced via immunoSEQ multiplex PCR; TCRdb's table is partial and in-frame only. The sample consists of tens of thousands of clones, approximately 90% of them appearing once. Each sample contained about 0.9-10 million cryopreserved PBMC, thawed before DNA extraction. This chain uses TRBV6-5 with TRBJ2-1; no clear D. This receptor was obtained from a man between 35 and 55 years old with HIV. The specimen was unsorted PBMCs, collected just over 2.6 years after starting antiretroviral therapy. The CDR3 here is CASRGSYNEQFF. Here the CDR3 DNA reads TGTGCCAGCAGGGGGTCCTACAATGAGCAGTTCTTC.